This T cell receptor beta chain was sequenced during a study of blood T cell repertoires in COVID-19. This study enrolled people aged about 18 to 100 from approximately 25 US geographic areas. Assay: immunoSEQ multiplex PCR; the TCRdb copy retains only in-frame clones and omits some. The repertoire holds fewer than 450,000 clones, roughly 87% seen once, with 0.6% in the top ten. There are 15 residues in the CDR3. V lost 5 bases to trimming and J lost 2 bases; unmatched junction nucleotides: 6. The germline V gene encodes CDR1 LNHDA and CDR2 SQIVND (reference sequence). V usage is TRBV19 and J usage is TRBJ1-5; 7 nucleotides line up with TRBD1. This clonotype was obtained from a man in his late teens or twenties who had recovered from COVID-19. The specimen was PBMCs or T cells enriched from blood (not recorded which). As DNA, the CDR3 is TGTGCCAGTAGTCCGACAGGGTTGGGCAATCAGCCCCAGCATTTT. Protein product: CASSPTGLGNQPQHF.